The following is a T cell receptor (beta chain) sequence with its context. The antigen this receptor binds is unknown. Qualities for individual bases were not recorded, and no much larger clone is one base off. The source of the sample is a study of blood T cell repertoires in COVID-19 (dated by TCRdb to 2018 to 2020). As for the study more broadly: Samples from collaborators originated in the United States, Italy and Spain and spanned both the acute and convalescent phases of COVID-19. The material from the prospective study consisted of cDNA or gDNA derived from T cells, B-cell-depleted T cells, or PBMCs. Deeply sampled blood TCRbeta repertoires from subjects exposed to, actively infected with, or recovered from COVID-19 were included in the dataset. A freely available public database, intended as a resource for researchers studying the immune response to SARS-CoV-2, is where the repertoires were released. Samples were obtained from the ongoing ImmuneRACE study (first 160 participants) and from some 1,300 subjects provided by 6 global collaborators. Sample metadata almost always included a de-identified subject ID, COVID-19 status, age in years and sex. Where HLA class I and class II types were available, the types were taken from metadata supplied by the sample provider, not from assay-based typing.

Broad study findings and their caveats: The amount of clinical and demographic metadata varied by source and participant and was provided uncurated.

TCRbeta CDR3 regions were amplified from genomic DNA using the immunoSEQ Assay, a bias-controlled multiplex PCR. On the authors' methods: Nucleated cell counts per sample were estimated from amplification of reference gene primers within the assay. Sequence reads were collapsed and filtered to measure the absolute abundance of every unique TCRbeta CDR3 rearrangement. For each sample, productive Simpson clonality was calculated as the square root of Simpson's diversity index over productive rearrangements. Imported from immuneACCESS, the table was reduced by TCRdb to in-frame sequences with V and J called. These copies leave out some clones; in studies compared against another copy, an unresolved V gene accounts for under half, and the cause of the remainder is not known. Clone size and V and J calls were adopted from that table, with D and trimming inferred from the DNA. This sample comprises approximately 88,000 clones, 85% to 90% of them detected only once. The ten largest make up around 15% of the sample.

Whole blood was collected in K2EDTA tubes by collaborating institutions according to the institutions' own protocols. For TCRbeta analysis, collaborators shipped samples as frozen whole blood, isolated PBMCs, or DNA extracted from either of those sample types. The CDR3 holds 17 amino acids from the cysteine to the phenylalanine. This entry keeps only the CDR3 DNA: 51 bases, framed from base 1. V lost 1 base and J lost 12 bases, and the count of bases not matched to a germline gene is 18. CDR1 LNHNV and CDR2 YYDKDF were looked up in the germline V gene (reference sequence). This TCR was recovered from an older woman with acute or convalescent COVID-19. Material for sequencing was peripheral blood. The chain uses TRBV15 and TRBJ2-1; the central 7 bases match TRBD2. The DNA sequence follows: TGTGCCACCAGCAGAGGGGACCTAAGCGGGAATTCAGGAGGGCAGTTCTTC. Translated, this gives CATSRGDLSGNSGGQFF.